One and the same sample provided the 17 T cell receptor beta chains below, sequenced in a study of blood T cell repertoires in COVID-19. The data were produced by immunoSEQ multiplex PCR, yet TCRdb's version contains in-frame clones alone and is incomplete. The top ten clones hold approximately 3.2% of a sample with over 200,000 clones, 60% to 75% of them seen once. The sequenced sample consisted of peripheral blood. These receptors were collected from a woman at least 80 years old with acute or convalescent COVID-19.

This chain uses TRBV27 with TRBJ1-2; 10 nucleotides line up with TRBD1. Germline V gene sequence: CDR1 MNHEY, CDR2 SMNVEV (reference sequence). Germline trimming cut 4 bases from V and 5 bases from J; bases unmatched to any gene: 10. The CDR3 is made up of 16 amino acids. CDR3 in DNA: TGTGCCAGCAGTTCCAAGACAGGGGGCAATCTGTATGGCTACACCTTC. Translating gives CASSSKTGGNLYGYTF.

Turning to this clone: One end of the junction does not line up with germline, which may come from a read error. V gene TRBV3-1 (or the pseudogene TRBV3-2) combines with J gene TRBJ1-1; D not certain. CDR1 and CDR2 from the germline V gene are LGHDT and YNNKEL (reference sequence). The CDR3 consists of 12 residues. The CDR3 sequence is CASSQINSEAFF. CDR3 nucleotides: TGTGCCAGCAGCCAAATAAACAGTGAAGCTTTCTTT.

This clone was detected a few times. The V gene is TRBV7-9, the J gene TRBJ2-4; 8 nucleotides agree with TRBD1. The germline V gene encodes CDR1 SEHNR and CDR2 FQNEAQ (reference sequence). CDR3 length: 13 residues. Trimming at V came to 5 bases and at J to 4 bases, leaving 1 base not matched to a gene. The CDR3: CASSGDRKNIQYF. CDR3 nucleotide sequence: TGTGCCAGCAGCGGGGACAGGAAAAACATTCAGTACTTC.

CDR3 coding DNA: TGTGCCAGCAGCTTGGGTAGGACAGATGCGGATACGCAGTATTTT. This encodes CASSLGRTDADTQYF. The chain is built from TRBV5-8 and TRBJ2-3, with TRBD1 as a possible D gene (6 bases). V dropped 0 bases and J dropped 6 bases, with 14 bases sitting between them. In germline, CDR1 is SGHTS, CDR2 YDEGEE. The CDR3 covers 15 residues.

This clone has just a few counts. The chain couples TRBV28 to TRBJ1-1, with D possibly matching TRBD1 (6 bases). Germline lookup yields CDR1 MDHEN and CDR2 SYDVKM. CDR3 length: 13 amino acids. The ends were cut back, 8 bases at V and 10 bases at J, with 20 bases in the middle. The CDR3 nucleotides read TGTGCCAGCTTCGACAGGACCCTGTATCTAGCTTTCTTT. Protein: CASFDRTLYLAFF.

This clone was picked up a small number of times. The chain uses TRBV11-2 and TRBJ2-7; TRBD1 agrees at 7 bases. The junction had 15 bases not matched to a gene; V was cut back by 4 bases and J by 9 bases. Looked up from germline, CDR1 is SGHAT and CDR2 is FQNNGV. The CDR3 runs 15 residues. The CDR3 DNA is TGTGCCAGCAGCTCCGGAAGGGGGCAAGGGGTGGGGCAGTACTTC. Translating gives CASSSGRGQGVGQYF.

V and J are TRBV6-4 and TRBJ1-6; D is ambiguous. Trimming left V 6 bases short and J 7 bases short, with 19 bases between. Per germline, CDR1 MRHNA and CDR2 SNTAGT. The CDR3 covers 16 residues. In nucleotides, the CDR3 is TGTGCCAGCAGAAAACCGGGAGCAATTCAAAATTCACCCCTCCACTTT. Translating gives CASRKPGAIQNSPLHF.

J is TRBJ1-5 and V is TRBV10-3; D might be TRBD1 (5 bases). V was trimmed by 2 bases and J by 3 bases, leaving 14 bases between them. Germline CDR1 reads ENHRY; CDR2 reads SYGVKD. This CDR3 contains 16 residues. CDR3 sequence reads: CAISETGLFPNQPQHF. The CDR3 coding sequence is TGTGCCATCAGTGAGACAGGTCTCTTCCCCAATCAGCCCCAGCATTTT.

The CDR3 DNA sequence: TGTGCCAGCAGTATTAGGGGACAGGTGAACTATGGCTACACCTTC. Its protein is CASSIRGQVNYGYTF. The gene calls are TRBV6-5 and TRBJ1-2, with TRBD1 matching 8 bases. This CDR3 spans 15 amino acids. Unmatched junction bases numbered 7, after V lost 5 bases and J lost 2 bases. Germline V lookup: CDR1 MNHEY, CDR2 SVGAGI.

In DNA, the CDR3 is TGTGCCAGCAGTTCCCAGGGTCTAGCTAATGAAAAACTGTTTTTT. As protein: CASSSQGLANEKLFF. The V and J genes are TRBV6-6 and TRBJ1-4, with D perhaps TRBD1 (5 bases). Trimming took 4 bases from V and 3 from J, leaving 12 bases between them. The CDR3 is made up of 15 amino acids. Germline loops: CDR1 MNHNY, CDR2 SVGAGI (reference sequence).

The chain joins TRBV4-1 to TRBJ1-2; weak D call: TRBD1 (6 bases). V shed 2 bases and J shed 4 bases, with 14 bases lying between them. Germline V gene sequence: CDR1 MGHRA, CDR2 YSYEKL. This CDR3 comprises 15 residues. CDR3 bases: TGCGCCAGCAGCCAATACCAGGGGCTGGGCTATGGCTACACCTTC. It yields the protein CASSQYQGLGYGYTF.

The chain couples TRBV15 to TRBJ2-5; TRBD2 aligns across 10 bases. The trim removed 0 bases at V and 5 bases at J, leaving 9 bases unmatched. Looked up from germline, CDR1 is LNHNV and CDR2 is YYDKDF (reference sequence). This CDR3 spans 17 amino acids. The CDR3 region is CATSRDRSSGSTETQYF. The CDR3 DNA is TGTGCCACCAGCAGAGATCGGTCTAGCGGGAGTACCGAGACCCAGTACTTC.

The chain has TRBV6-5 and TRBJ2-1; 8 positions match TRBD1. After removal of 8 bases from V and 3 bases from J, the junction contained 6 bases not matched to a gene. The CDR3 has 14 amino acids. Germline V gene data show CDR1 as MNHEY and CDR2 as SVGAGI. CDR3 bases: TGTGCCAGCGAAGCAGGGGGCGTCTACAATGAGCAGTTCTTC. It is translated as CASEAGGVYNEQFF.

V is TRBV4-2 and J is TRBJ2-1; the match to TRBD2 covers 14 bases. V trimming: 1 base; J trimming: 4 bases; junction bases outside the gene matches: 9. The CDR3 contains 19 residues. Germline V gene sequence: CDR1 LGHNA, CDR2 YNFKEQ. CDR3 sequence: CASSQGRTSGRLIYNEQFF. The CDR3 coding sequence is TGTGCCAGCAGCCAAGGACGGACTAGCGGGAGGCTGATTTACAATGAGCAGTTCTTC.

The chain is built from TRBV15 and TRBJ2-5; TRBD1 matches 8 bases. J lost 2 bases, V lost 6 bases, and 8 bases had no gene match. From germline, CDR1 is LNHNV and CDR2 YYDKDF (reference sequence). The length of the CDR3 is 15 residues. The CDR3 reads CATSQGARFQETQYF. Written as DNA, the CDR3 is TGTGCCACCAGTCAGGGGGCGAGGTTTCAAGAGACCCAGTACTTC.

This clone has just a few counts. The rearrangement joins TRBV11-1 to TRBJ2-7; TRBD1 matches 8 bases. This CDR3 has 16 residues. V was pared by 3 bases and J by 1 base, with 8 bases of the junction left unmatched. The V gene's germline CDR1 is SGHAT and CDR2 FQDESV (reference sequence). The CDR3 here is CASSFSGQGRSYEQYF. The CDR3 DNA sequence: TGTGCCAGCAGCTTTTCCGGACAGGGAAGATCCTACGAGCAGTACTTC.

V gene TRBV7-2 combines with J gene TRBJ1-1; a weak D match, TRBD1 (5 bases). V dropped 0 bases and J dropped 4 bases, with 6 bases sitting between them. The CDR3 consists of 13 residues. Germline-derived CDR1 and CDR2 are SGHTA and FQGNSA. The CDR3 protein is CASSLAGATEAFF. The DNA for the CDR3 is TGTGCCAGCAGCTTAGCAGGGGCCACTGAAGCTTTCTTT.